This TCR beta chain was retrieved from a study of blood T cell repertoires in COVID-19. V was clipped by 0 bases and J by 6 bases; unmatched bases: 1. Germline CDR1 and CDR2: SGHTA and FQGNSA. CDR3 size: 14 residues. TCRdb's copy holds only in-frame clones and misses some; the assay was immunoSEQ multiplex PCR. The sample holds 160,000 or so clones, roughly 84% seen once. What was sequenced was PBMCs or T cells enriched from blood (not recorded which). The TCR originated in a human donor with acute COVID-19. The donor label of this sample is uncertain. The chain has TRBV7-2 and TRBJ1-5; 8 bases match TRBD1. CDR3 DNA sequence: TGTGCCAGCAGCTTAGCGACAGGGGTTCAGCCCCAGCATTTT. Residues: CASSLATGVQPQHF.